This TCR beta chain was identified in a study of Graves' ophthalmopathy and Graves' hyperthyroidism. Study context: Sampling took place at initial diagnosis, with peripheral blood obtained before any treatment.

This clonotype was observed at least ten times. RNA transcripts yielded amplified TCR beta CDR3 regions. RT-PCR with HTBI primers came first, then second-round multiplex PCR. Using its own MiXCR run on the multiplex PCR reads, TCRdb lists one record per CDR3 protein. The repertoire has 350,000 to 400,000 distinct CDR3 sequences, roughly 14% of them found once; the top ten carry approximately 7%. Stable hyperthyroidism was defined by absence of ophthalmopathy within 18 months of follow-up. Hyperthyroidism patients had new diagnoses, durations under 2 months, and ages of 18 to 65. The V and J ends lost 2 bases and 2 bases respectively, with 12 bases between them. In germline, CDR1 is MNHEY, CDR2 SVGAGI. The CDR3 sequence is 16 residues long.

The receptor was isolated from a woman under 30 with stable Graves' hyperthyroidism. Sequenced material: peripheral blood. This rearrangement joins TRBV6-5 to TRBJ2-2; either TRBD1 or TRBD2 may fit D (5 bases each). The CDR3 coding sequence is TGTGCCAGCAGTTACCGGGACGGAGGTAACACCGGGGAGCTGTTTTTT. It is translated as CASSYRDGGNTGELFF.